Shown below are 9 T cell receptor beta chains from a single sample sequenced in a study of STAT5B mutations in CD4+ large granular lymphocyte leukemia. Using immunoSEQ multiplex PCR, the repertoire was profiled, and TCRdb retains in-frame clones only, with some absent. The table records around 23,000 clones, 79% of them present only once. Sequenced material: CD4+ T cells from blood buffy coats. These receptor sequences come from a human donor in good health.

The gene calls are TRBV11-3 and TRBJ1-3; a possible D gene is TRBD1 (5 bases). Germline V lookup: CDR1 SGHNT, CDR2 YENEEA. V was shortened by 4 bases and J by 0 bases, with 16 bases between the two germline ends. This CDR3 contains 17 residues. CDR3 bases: TGTGCCAGCAGCTCCCACATGTGGGGCGGCTCTGGAAACACCATATATTTT. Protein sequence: CASSSHMWGGSGNTIYF.

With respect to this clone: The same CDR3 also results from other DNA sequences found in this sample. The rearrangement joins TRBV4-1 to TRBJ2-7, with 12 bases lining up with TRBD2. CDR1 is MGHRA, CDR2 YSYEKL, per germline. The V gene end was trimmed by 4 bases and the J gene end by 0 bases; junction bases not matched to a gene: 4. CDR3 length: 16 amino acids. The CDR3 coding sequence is TGCGCCAGCAGCCCTGGGACTAGCGGGTTCTCCTACGAGCAGTACTTC. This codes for CASSPGTSGFSYEQYF.

CDR3 residues: CAWSVGGIYGYTF. In nucleotides, the CDR3 is TGTGCCTGGAGTGTAGGGGGGATCTATGGCTACACCTTC. The J gene is TRBJ1-2, the V gene TRBV30, with a tentative D call TRBD1 (6 bases). Per the germline V gene, CDR1 is GTSNPN and CDR2 is SVGIG (reference sequence). CDR3 length: 13 residues. Trimming left V 0 bases short and J 4 bases short, with 9 bases between.

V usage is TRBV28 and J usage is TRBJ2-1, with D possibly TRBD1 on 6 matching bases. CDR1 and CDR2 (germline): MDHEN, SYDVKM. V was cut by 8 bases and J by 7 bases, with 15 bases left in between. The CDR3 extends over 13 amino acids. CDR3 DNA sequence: TGTGCCAGCGGCCCAGGGGTTCTTAATGAGCAGTTCTTC. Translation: CASGPGVLNEQFF.

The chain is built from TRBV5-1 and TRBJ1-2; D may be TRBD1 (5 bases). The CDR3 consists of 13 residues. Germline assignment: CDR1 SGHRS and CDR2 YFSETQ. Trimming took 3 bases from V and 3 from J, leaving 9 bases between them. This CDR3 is CASSSGGDYGYTF. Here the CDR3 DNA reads TGCGCCAGCAGCTCTGGGGGTGACTATGGCTACACCTTC.

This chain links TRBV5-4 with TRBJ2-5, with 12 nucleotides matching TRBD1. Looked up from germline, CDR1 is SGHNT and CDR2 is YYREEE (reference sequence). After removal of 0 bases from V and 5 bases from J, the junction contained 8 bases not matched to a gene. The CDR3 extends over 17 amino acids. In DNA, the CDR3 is TGTGCCAGCAGCTTGGTTCTTGGGACAGGGGGCGTGGAGACCCAGTACTTC. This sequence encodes CASSLVLGTGGVETQYF.

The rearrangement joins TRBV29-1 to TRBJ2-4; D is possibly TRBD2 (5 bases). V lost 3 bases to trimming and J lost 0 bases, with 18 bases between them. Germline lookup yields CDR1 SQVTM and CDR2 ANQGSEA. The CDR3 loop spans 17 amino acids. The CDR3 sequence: CSVEGSGPNLAKNIQYF. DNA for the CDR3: TGCAGCGTTGAGGGAAGCGGACCTAATCTAGCCAAAAACATTCAGTACTTC.

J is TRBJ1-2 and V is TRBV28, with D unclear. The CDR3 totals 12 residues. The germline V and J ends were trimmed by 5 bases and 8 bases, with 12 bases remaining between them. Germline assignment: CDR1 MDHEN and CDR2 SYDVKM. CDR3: CASSHHLDGYTF. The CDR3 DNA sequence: TGTGCCAGCAGTCACCACCTGGACGGCTACACCTTC.

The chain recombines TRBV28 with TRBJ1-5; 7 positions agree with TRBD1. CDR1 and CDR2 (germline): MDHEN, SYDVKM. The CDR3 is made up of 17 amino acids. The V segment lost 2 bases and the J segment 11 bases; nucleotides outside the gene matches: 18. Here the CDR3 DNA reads TGTGCCAGCAGTTTAGGGCAGGGGGTCGGTTGGGAACAGGCCCAGCATTTT. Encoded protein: CASSLGQGVGWEQAQHF. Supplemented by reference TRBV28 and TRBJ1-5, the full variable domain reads DVKVTQSSRYLVKRTGEKVFLECVQDMDHENMFWYRQDPGLGLRLIYFSYDVKMKEKGDIPEGYSVSREKKERFSLILESASTNQTSMYLCASSLGQGVGWEQAQHFGDGTRLSIL.